These 25 T cell receptor beta chains originate from one sample sequenced in a study of blood T cell repertoires in COVID-19. Clones were sequenced by immunoSEQ multiplex PCR, and TCRdb holds only the in-frame ones, with some missing. The sample records over 150,000 clones, 70% to 90% being singletons. Input material: peripheral blood. The receptor source for this set is a man younger than 45 with acute or convalescent COVID-19.

This chain joins TRBV7-9 and TRBJ2-3; 7 bases agree with TRBD1. CDR3 length: 15 amino acids. The ends lost 5 bases at V and 6 bases at J; junction bases unmatched: 11. CDR1 is SEHNR and CDR2 is FQNEAQ in the germline V gene (reference sequence). CDR3 sequence reads: CASSQIGQVMDTQYF. The CDR3 bases are TGTGCCAGCAGCCAAATCGGACAGGTGATGGATACGCAGTATTTT.

The genes are TRBV7-8 and TRBJ2-7; TRBD2 agrees at 11 bases. Germline V CDR1 and CDR2: SGHVS, FQNEAQ. Trimming removed 6 bases from V and 2 bases from J; junction bases left unmatched: 6. The CDR3 is 15 amino acids. CDR3 in amino acids: CASSMRLAGTYEQYF. CDR3 DNA sequence: TGTGCCAGCAGTATGAGACTAGCGGGAACCTACGAGCAGTACTTC.

This chain links TRBV19 with TRBJ1-6; 8 positions agree with TRBD1. Germline CDR1 LNHDA, CDR2 SQIVND (reference sequence). V was clipped by 6 bases and J by 9 bases; unmatched bases: 4. The CDR3 loop spans 13 amino acids. The CDR3 nucleotides are TGTGCCAGTAGCAGAGACAGGGGTTCACCCCTCCACTTT. Residues: CASSRDRGSPLHF.

This chain connects TRBV27 to TRBJ2-7; the D gene is possibly TRBD1 (5 bases). Trimming took off 8 bases at V and 4 bases at J, with 18 bases between the two ends. Germline V gene sequence: CDR1 MNHEY, CDR2 SMNVEV (reference sequence). The CDR3 is 14 amino acids. CDR3 DNA sequence: TGTGCCAGCTCTTATGACAGCATACCTTACGAGCAGTACTTC. Translating it yields CASSYDSIPYEQYF.

This clone has just a few counts. This chain links TRBV3-1 (or the pseudogene TRBV3-2) with TRBJ1-2; D is possibly TRBD1 (6 bases). V was clipped by 0 bases and J by 8 bases, with 19 bases between them. In germline, CDR1 is LGHDT, CDR2 YNNKEL (reference sequence). The CDR3 runs to 16 residues. CDR3 region: CASSQDGQGMMSGYTF. The CDR3 DNA reads as TGTGCCAGCAGCCAAGACGGGCAGGGGATGATGAGCGGCTACACCTTC.

The chain links TRBV5-4 to TRBJ1-2, with 7 bases matching TRBD1. This CDR3 contains 16 residues. The V gene's germline CDR1 is SGHNT and CDR2 YYREEE (reference sequence). The junction had 9 bases not matched to a gene; V was cut back by 2 bases and J by 2 bases. DNA for the CDR3: TGTGCCAGCAGCTTATTCCGAACAGGGGACAACTATGGCTACACCTTC. It yields the protein CASSLFRTGDNYGYTF.

This sequence joins TRBV4-1 and TRBJ1-4; a weak D match, TRBD1 (6 bases). Germline V gene lookup returns CDR1 MGHRA and CDR2 YSYEKL. The CDR3 totals 17 residues. V was trimmed by 4 bases and J by 0 bases, leaving 15 bases between them. The CDR3 sequence: CASSPKGGGATNEKLFF. CDR3 DNA: TGCGCCAGCAGCCCCAAGGGGGGGGGCGCAACTAATGAAAAACTGTTTTTT.

The chain links TRBV7-2 to TRBJ2-1; TRBD2 matches 10 bases. J gave up 1 base and V 6 bases, and 0 bases lay outside the gene matches. This CDR3 contains 14 residues. In germline, CDR1 is SGHTA, CDR2 FQGNSA. CDR3 region: CASRAGGSYNEQFF. CDR3 nucleotides: TGTGCCAGCAGAGCGGGAGGGTCCTACAATGAGCAGTTCTTC.

The V and J genes are TRBV6-5 and TRBJ2-7, with 7 nucleotides matching TRBD1. The germline gives CDR1 MNHEY, CDR2 SVGAGI. The V and J ends lost 2 bases and 3 bases, in that order; junction bases with no gene match: 10. The CDR3 length is 16 residues. The CDR3 loop reads CASSYGVKGAIYEQYF. In DNA form, the CDR3 reads TGTGCCAGCAGTTACGGGGTGAAGGGGGCCATCTACGAGCAGTACTTC.

The chain links TRBV15 to TRBJ1-2; 7 positions agree with TRBD1. The CDR3 is 15 residues long. Looked up from germline, CDR1 is LNHNV and CDR2 is YYDKDF (reference sequence). The V and J ends lost 0 bases and 6 bases, in that order; junction bases with no gene match: 7. CDR3 nucleotide sequence: TGTGCCACCAGCAGAGATATGGGACAGCGGGATGGCTACACCTTC. Protein: CATSRDMGQRDGYTF.

There are a few counts of this clone. The chain has TRBV29-1 and TRBJ2-2; 8 bases line up with TRBD1. The CDR3 extends over 13 amino acids. Germline V gene sequence: CDR1 SQVTM, CDR2 ANQGSEA. Losses at the gene ends were 6 bases for V and 0 bases for J; bases not matched to a gene: 0. The CDR3 here is CSVDRANTGELFF. The DNA for the CDR3 is TGCAGCGTGGACAGGGCGAACACCGGGGAGCTGTTTTTT.

The chain combines TRBV2 with TRBJ1-1, with D perhaps matching TRBD1 (5 bases). This CDR3 contains 15 residues. The germline V gene encodes CDR1 SNHLY and CDR2 FYNNEI. V was pared by 5 bases and J by 5 bases, with 18 bases between. The CDR3 DNA reads as TGTGCCAGCAGTAAGGGGAGGAGGGAGGGAACTGAAGCTTTCTTT. Its protein product is CASSKGRREGTEAFF.

The chain has TRBV12-2 and TRBJ1-1; TRBD1 is the table's D call, not checked against the DNA. TRBV12-2 is flagged as a pseudogene. This CDR3 spans 16 amino acids. This CDR3 is CASRLFDETDNTEAFF. The CDR3 DNA is TGTGCAAGTCGCTTGTTCGATGAGACAGATAACACTGAAGCTTTCTTT.

The chain uses TRBV5-6 and TRBJ1-2, with D possibly matching TRBD1 (5 bases). The CDR3 totals 12 residues. Germline V gene sequence: CDR1 SGHDT, CDR2 YYEEEE. Trimming took 4 bases from V and 9 from J, leaving 13 bases between them. CDR3 sequence reads: CASSPRGQRYTF. The DNA for the CDR3 is TGTGCCAGCAGCCCTAGGGGTCAGCGCTACACCTTC.

The genes are TRBV6-5 and TRBJ1-6; possible D gene TRBD1, 6 bases. Looked up from germline, CDR1 is MNHEY and CDR2 is SVGAGI. The CDR3 runs 15 residues. V lost 5 bases to trimming and J lost 5 bases, with 13 bases between them. CDR3 loop: CASSPLGTNNSPLHF. CDR3 bases: TGTGCCAGCAGTCCCCTCGGGACAAATAATTCACCCCTCCACTTT.

The CDR3 here is CSGRGASLNTGELFF. Here the CDR3 DNA reads TGCAGCGGGAGAGGAGCTAGTTTGAACACCGGGGAGCTGTTTTTT. The chain carries TRBV29-1 and TRBJ2-2; no definite D call. The CDR3 runs 15 residues. CDR1 SQVTM and CDR2 ANQGSEA come from the germline V gene. With 7 bases removed from V and 1 base from J, the gap between germline ends came to 16 bases.

This clone has only a few counts. The chain employs TRBV28 and TRBJ1-1; D remains unclear. V dropped 2 bases and J dropped 0 bases, with 7 bases sitting between them. Per the germline V gene, CDR1 is MDHEN and CDR2 is SYDVKM. The CDR3 contains 14 residues. DNA for the CDR3: TGTGCCAGCAGTTTAGATCAGATGAACACTGAAGCTTTCTTT. This translates into CASSLDQMNTEAFF.

The chain has TRBV15 and TRBJ1-5; TRBD1 matches 7 bases. The junction had 23 bases not matched to a gene; V was cut back by 5 bases and J by 4 bases. Germline V gene lookup returns CDR1 LNHNV and CDR2 YYDKDF (reference sequence). CDR3 length: 20 residues. The CDR3 reads CATSGQVSRGSARMNQPQHF. The DNA for the CDR3 is TGTGCCACCAGCGGACAGGTCAGCAGGGGATCCGCCAGGATGAATCAGCCCCAGCATTTT. Together with reference TRBV15 and TRBJ1-5, the CDR3 gives the full variable domain: DAMVIQNPRYQVTQFGKPVTLSCSQTLNHNVMYWYQQKSSQAPKLLFHYYDKDFNNEADTPDNFQSRRPNTSFCFLDIRSPGLGDTAMYLCATSGQVSRGSARMNQPQHFGDGTRLSIL.

This clone appeared a single time. This chain joins TRBV6-5 and TRBJ1-4; 9 nucleotides agree with TRBD1. Germline values: CDR1 MNHEY, CDR2 SVGAGI. CDR3 length: 16 amino acids. V shed 2 bases, J shed 6 bases, and the junction held 7 bases outside the gene matches. This CDR3 is CASSYEGTGRYEKLFF. Here the CDR3 DNA reads TGTGCCAGCAGTTACGAAGGGACAGGGAGATATGAAAAACTGTTTTTT.

This clone was seen a few times. V gene TRBV30 combines with J gene TRBJ2-7; TRBD1 matches at 9 bases. V was pared by 6 bases and J by 1 base, with 7 bases of the junction left unmatched. The V gene's germline CDR1 is GTSNPN and CDR2 SVGIG (reference sequence). CDR3 length: 14 amino acids. The DNA for the CDR3 is TGTGCCTGTATCAAGGGACAGGGTTCCTACGAGCAGTACTTC. Translating it yields CACIKGQGSYEQYF.

This clone is a singleton in its sample. V usage is TRBV4-1 and J usage is TRBJ1-3; D gene unclear. Germline V CDR1 and CDR2: MGHRA, YSYEKL. The CDR3 covers 16 residues. V was shortened by 3 bases and J by 0 bases, with 12 bases between the two germline ends. CDR3 in amino acids: CASSHLPGNSGNTIYF. In nucleotides, the CDR3 is TGCGCCAGCAGCCACCTCCCGGGGAACTCTGGAAACACCATATATTTT.

This clone was seen once. The chain recombines TRBV28 with TRBJ1-6; no clear D gene. V was clipped by 6 bases and J by 7 bases, with 10 bases between them. There are 13 residues in the CDR3. CDR1 is MDHEN, CDR2 SYDVKM, per germline. As DNA, the CDR3 is TGTGCCAGCAGCGGAGGGCACAATTCACCCCTCCACTTT. This translates into CASSGGHNSPLHF. Combining the CDR3 with reference TRBV28 and TRBJ1-6 gives the whole variable domain DVKVTQSSRYLVKRTGEKVFLECVQDMDHENMFWYRQDPGLGLRLIYFSYDVKMKEKGDIPEGYSVSREKKERFSLILESASTNQTSMYLCASSGGHNSPLHFGNGTRLTVT.

The chain links TRBV4-1 to TRBJ1-4; 8 nucleotides agree with TRBD1. With 2 bases clipped from V and 8 bases from J, the junction kept 4 bases outside the gene matches. The V gene's germline CDR1 is MGHRA and CDR2 YSYEKL. This CDR3 spans 14 amino acids. This CDR3 is CASSQRQGQEKLFF. The CDR3 DNA is TGCGCCAGCAGCCAAAGACAGGGGCAGGAAAAACTGTTTTTT.

CDR3 sequence (DNA): TGTGCCAGCAGCGAACGCCGGGCGGGGGGGCTGGATACGCAGTATTTT. This encodes CASSERRAGGLDTQYF. The J gene is TRBJ2-3, the V gene TRBV3-1 (or the pseudogene TRBV3-2); 9 bases map to TRBD2. The ends lost 5 bases at V and 6 bases at J; junction bases unmatched: 12. CDR1 LGHDT and CDR2 YNNKEL come from the germline V gene (reference sequence). The CDR3 has 16 amino acids.

The chain links TRBV21-1 to TRBJ2-1; the table's TRBD1 call for D was not verified on the DNA. TRBV21-1 is labeled a pseudogene. This CDR3 comprises 15 residues. Here the CDR3 reads CASHRQPPSYNEQFF. The CDR3 coding sequence is TGTGCCAGCCACCGACAGCCCCCCTCCTACAATGAGCAGTTCTTC.